The 32 T cell receptor beta chains presented below share a single source sample, sequenced in a study of blood T cell repertoires in COVID-19. Sequenced by immunoSEQ multiplex PCR; TCRdb stores in-frame clones only, minus some. The sample gives about 230,000 clones, 84% of which show up once; about 2% is in the top ten. Sequencing input: PBMCs or T cells enriched from blood (not recorded which). These receptors originate from a man aged 55-75 years who had recovered from COVID-19.

The DNA of the CDR3 is TGTGCCAGCAGCACGACAGGGACCACCGGGGAGCTGTTTTTT. Amino acids: CASSTTGTTGELFF. The chain couples TRBV5-4 to TRBJ2-2; 7 bases fit TRBD1. CDR3 length: 14 residues. With V trimmed by 4 bases and J by 4 bases, 4 bases remained unmatched. CDR1 and CDR2 (germline): SGHNT, YYREEE (reference sequence).

The chain employs TRBV19 and TRBJ1-1; unclear D gene. Trimming pared 5 bases from V and 3 bases from J, leaving 19 bases between. CDR3 size: 16 residues. Looked up from germline, CDR1 is LNHDA and CDR2 is SQIVND (reference sequence). The CDR3 bases are TGTGCCAGTAGTGGAGGAACAGTTTCATGGGACACTGAAGCTTTCTTT. This encodes CASSGGTVSWDTEAFF.

The chain employs TRBV18 and TRBJ1-5; 7 bases agree with TRBD1. Trimming cost V 2 bases and J 4 bases; bases outside gene matches: 5. Germline loops: CDR1 KGHSH, CDR2 LQKENI. The CDR3 loop spans 15 amino acids. In DNA, the CDR3 is TGTGCCAGCTCACCAACTGAACAGGGGAATCAGCCCCAGCATTTT. Its translation is CASSPTEQGNQPQHF.

The chain links TRBV19 to TRBJ1-5; 9 nucleotides match TRBD1. CDR1 and CDR2 (germline): LNHDA, SQIVND (reference sequence). CDR3 length: 16 residues. The junction had 6 bases not matched to a gene; V was cut back by 1 base and J by 5 bases. The CDR3 sequence: CASSIARTGVHQPQHF. The DNA for the CDR3 is TGTGCCAGTAGTATAGCCCGGACAGGGGTCCATCAGCCCCAGCATTTT.

The CDR3 is CASSLTFGDGYTF. CDR3 nucleotide sequence: TGTGCCAGCAGCTTGACCTTTGGAGATGGCTACACCTTC. This chain joins TRBV7-9 and TRBJ1-2; D gene unclear. The CDR3 extends over 13 amino acids. V lost 3 bases, J lost 6 bases, and 11 bases lay in between. CDR1 and CDR2 from the germline V gene are SEHNR and FQNEAQ (reference sequence).

V and J are TRBV16 and TRBJ2-1, with 10 bases lining up with TRBD1. With 3 bases clipped from V and 8 bases from J, the junction kept 7 bases outside the gene matches. This CDR3 comprises 15 residues. Germline lookup yields CDR1 KGHSY and CDR2 FQNENV. Here the CDR3 reads CASSQSGTGVDEQFF. DNA of the CDR3: TGTGCCAGCAGCCAGTCCGGGACAGGGGTCGATGAGCAGTTCTTC.

The J gene is TRBJ2-7, the V gene TRBV6-1; D remains unclear. This CDR3 spans 13 amino acids. The germline V gene has CDR1 MNHNS and CDR2 SASEGT. V lost 2 bases to trimming and J lost 4 bases, with 9 bases between them. The CDR3 DNA is TGTGCCAGCAGTGAAAAGAACAGATACGAGCAGTACTTC. Translation: CASSEKNRYEQYF.

CDR3 coding DNA: TGTGCCAGCAGCCTCGTTGGCAGGGGGCATTATGGCTACACCTTC. It codes for CASSLVGRGHYGYTF. The rearrangement joins TRBV7-3 to TRBJ1-2; 8 nucleotides align to TRBD1. Losses at the gene ends were 5 bases for V and 5 bases for J; bases not matched to a gene: 10. The CDR3 has 15 residues. Germline assignment: CDR1 SGHTA and CDR2 FQGTGA.

The chain couples TRBV7-2 to TRBJ1-6; 7 bases map to TRBD1. The CDR3 is 15 amino acids. The germline V gene encodes CDR1 SGHTA and CDR2 FQGNSA. V gave up 4 bases and J gave up 5 bases; unmatched junction bases: 5. DNA for the CDR3: TGTGCCAGCAGCTACTCGGGACAGAATAATTCACCCCTCCACTTT. Protein sequence: CASSYSGQNNSPLHF.

In the case of this clone: Different DNA sequences within this sample yield the same CDR3. CDR3 nucleotides: TGCGCCAGCAGCCAAGGGACAGGGGTTTACAATGAGCAGTTCTTC. This gives the protein CASSQGTGVYNEQFF. The V call is TRBV4-3, the J call TRBJ2-1; 9 positions match TRBD1. CDR1 is LGHNA, CDR2 YSLEER, per germline. There are 15 residues in the CDR3. J lost 4 bases, V lost 1 base, and 2 bases had no gene match.

The J gene is TRBJ1-4, the V gene TRBV20-1; D unclear. Germline V gives CDR1 DFQATT, CDR2 SNEGSKA (reference sequence). The length of the CDR3 is 11 residues. V dropped 3 bases and J dropped 8 bases, with 7 bases sitting between them. The CDR3 DNA reads as TGCAGTGCTAGCGGAGACGAAAAACTGTTTTTT. Its translation is CSASGDEKLFF.

The gene calls are TRBV25-1 and TRBJ1-1; D not certain. The germline V and J ends were trimmed by 2 bases and 6 bases, with 10 bases remaining between them. This CDR3 spans 13 amino acids. Germline V gene lookup returns CDR1 MGHDK and CDR2 SYGVNS. The CDR3 reads CASSENYGAEAFF. DNA for the CDR3: TGTGCCAGCAGTGAAAATTACGGGGCTGAAGCTTTCTTT.

The V call is TRBV24-1, the J call TRBJ2-2; 8 nucleotides line up with TRBD1. This CDR3 has 17 amino acids. The V and J ends lost 2 bases and 1 base, in that order; junction bases with no gene match: 5. CDR1 and CDR2 from the germline V gene are KGHDR and SFDVKD. CDR3 amino acids: CATSDYGQGGNTGELFF. The DNA for the CDR3 is TGTGCCACCAGTGATTACGGACAGGGAGGGAACACCGGGGAGCTGTTTTTT.

In its sample, this clone was seen a few times. The chain is built from TRBV9 and TRBJ1-3, with a possible D match to TRBD1 (6 bases). Per germline, CDR1 SGDLS and CDR2 YYNGEE. V was pared by 1 base and J by 2 bases, with 13 bases between. This CDR3 spans 16 amino acids. The CDR3 sequence: CASSVQSGTTGNTIYF. CDR3 nucleotide sequence: TGTGCCAGCAGCGTACAATCCGGGACAACTGGAAACACCATATATTTT.

The chain combines TRBV7-2 with TRBJ2-7; no clear D gene. Germline lookup yields CDR1 SGHTA and CDR2 FQGNSA. This CDR3 contains 14 residues. V was trimmed by 5 bases and J by 2 bases, leaving 13 bases between them. This chain's CDR3 is CASSLATGTYEQYF. CDR3 DNA: TGTGCCAGCAGCCTTGCGACTGGAACCTACGAGCAGTACTTC.

The genes are TRBV5-1 and TRBJ1-1, with a possible D match to TRBD1 (5 bases). The CDR3 runs to 14 residues. The germline V and J ends were trimmed by 3 bases and 0 bases, with 9 bases remaining between them. Germline lookup yields CDR1 SGHRS and CDR2 YFSETQ. CDR3: CASSSGVMNTEAFF. CDR3 nucleotide sequence: TGCGCCAGCAGCTCGGGGGTTATGAACACTGAAGCTTTCTTT.

The V call is TRBV2, the J call TRBJ1-3; possible D gene TRBD1, 6 bases. Germline V lookup: CDR1 SNHLY, CDR2 FYNNEI. V lost 3 bases, J lost 0 bases, and 9 bases lay in between. CDR3 length: 15 amino acids. This CDR3 reads CASSDRTASGNTIYF. The CDR3 region has the DNA TGTGCCAGCAGTGATCGGACAGCCTCTGGAAACACCATATATTTT.

The chain has TRBV10-3 and TRBJ2-7, with 11 positions matching TRBD1. Germline CDR1 reads ENHRY; CDR2 reads SYGVKD. The CDR3 length is 15 residues. V shed 6 bases and J 2 bases; nucleotides not matched to a gene: 6. CDR3 in DNA: TGTGCCATCAGGATGGGGACAGGGGGAACCTACGAGCAGTACTTC. The encoded protein is CAIRMGTGGTYEQYF.

The chain is built from TRBV19 and TRBJ1-1; D remains unclear. The germline gives CDR1 LNHDA, CDR2 SQIVND (reference sequence). This CDR3 spans 13 amino acids. V lost 2 bases, J lost 2 bases, and 6 bases lay in between. CDR3 amino acids: CASSIWANTEAFF. In DNA form, the CDR3 reads TGTGCCAGTAGTATATGGGCCAACACTGAAGCTTTCTTT. Drawing the rest from reference TRBV19 and TRBJ1-1, the complete variable domain is DGGITQSPKYLFRKEGQNVTLSCEQNLNHDAMYWYRQDPGQGLRLIYYSQIVNDFQKGDIAEGYSVSREKKESFPLTVTSAQKNPTAFYLCASSIWANTEAFFGQGTRLTVV.

The chain is built from TRBV19 and TRBJ1-4; D perhaps matches TRBD1 (5 bases). The CDR3 has 15 residues. CDR1 is LNHDA, CDR2 SQIVND, per germline (reference sequence). The V end lost 3 bases, the J end lost 4 bases, and 12 bases lay between the germline ends. CDR3: CASSIGAGGNEKLFF. In nucleotides, the CDR3 is TGTGCCAGTAGTATTGGGGCGGGGGGTAATGAAAAACTGTTTTTT.

The rearrangement joins TRBV11-2 to TRBJ1-2; TRBD1 aligns across 10 bases. Germline CDR1 is SGHAT and CDR2 is FQNNGV. CDR3 length equals 15 residues. After removal of 5 bases from V and 4 bases from J, the junction contained 7 bases not matched to a gene. CDR3 nucleotides: TGTGCCAGCAGCCTTAGGACAGGGGGAGGCTATGGCTACACCTTC. Protein: CASSLRTGGGYGYTF.

V is TRBV7-9 and J is TRBJ2-5; 10 bases are a match to TRBD1. V lost 2 bases to trimming and J lost 1 base; unmatched junction nucleotides: 4. Germline lookup yields CDR1 SEHNR and CDR2 FQNEAQ (reference sequence). The CDR3 extends over 16 amino acids. The CDR3: CASSLRGQGVQETQYF. The CDR3 DNA is TGTGCCAGCAGCTTACGCGGACAGGGGGTCCAAGAGACCCAGTACTTC. The variable domain in full, with the rest retrieved from reference TRBV7-9 and TRBJ2-5, is DTGVSQNPRHKITKRGQNVTFRCDPISEHNRLYWYRQTLGQGPEFLTYFQNEAQLEKSRLLSDRFSAERPKGSFSTLEIQRTEQGDSAMYLCASSLRGQGVQETQYFGPGTRLLVL.

The rearrangement uses TRBV4-3 and TRBJ1-4; D perhaps matches TRBD1 (5 bases). The CDR3 loop spans 17 amino acids. The V and J ends lost 2 bases and 7 bases respectively, with 20 bases between them. Germline V CDR1 and CDR2: LGHNA, YSLEER. The CDR3 reads CASSQMPAEGGGEKLFF. DNA of the CDR3: TGCGCCAGCAGCCAAATGCCCGCCGAGGGCGGGGGTGAAAAACTGTTTTTT.

The gene calls are TRBV20-1 and TRBJ1-1; 7 nucleotides align to TRBD1. There are 11 residues in the CDR3. Looked up from germline, CDR1 is DFQATT and CDR2 is SNEGSKA (reference sequence). The V segment lost 5 bases and the J segment 5 bases; nucleotides outside the gene matches: 2. CDR3 in amino acids: CSASDRTEAFF. The CDR3 DNA reads as TGCAGTGCTTCGGACAGGACTGAAGCTTTCTTT.

V gene TRBV11-1 combines with J gene TRBJ2-7; unclear D gene. V dropped 1 base and J dropped 2 bases, with 12 bases sitting between them. Germline CDR1 reads SGHAT; CDR2 reads FQDESV (reference sequence). The CDR3 runs 15 residues. CDR3 in DNA: TGTGCCAGCAGCTTAGGCTTAGCTGATACCTACGAGCAGTACTTC. Protein sequence: CASSLGLADTYEQYF.

The V gene is TRBV15, the J gene TRBJ2-7, with TRBD2 as a possible D gene (6 bases). The germline V and J ends were trimmed by 4 bases and 6 bases, with 19 bases remaining between them. Germline V lookup: CDR1 LNHNV, CDR2 YYDKDF (reference sequence). The CDR3 covers 15 residues. CDR3 region: CATSNDKAGDSEQYF. CDR3 nucleotides: TGTGCCACCAGCAATGACAAAGCCGGGGACTCCGAGCAGTACTTC.

This chain joins TRBV10-2 and TRBJ2-7; no definite D call. Germline CDR1 is WSHSY and CDR2 is SAAADI. This CDR3 contains 14 residues. Trimming took 5 bases from V and 5 from J, leaving 16 bases between them. The DNA for the CDR3 is TGCGCCAGCAGTTGGCGCCAGACAAACCACGAGCAGTACTTC. Protein product: CASSWRQTNHEQYF.

This chain connects TRBV19 to TRBJ2-5; TRBD2 might be the D (5 bases). The CDR3 totals 10 residues. Trimming cost V 8 bases and J 4 bases, with 5 bases left between them. Per the germline V gene, CDR1 is LNHDA and CDR2 is SQIVND (reference sequence). The CDR3 DNA reads as TGTGCCAGTGGGAGAGAGACCCAGTACTTC. It encodes CASGRETQYF.

The chain employs TRBV5-1 and TRBJ1-1; weak D call: TRBD1 (5 bases). The V gene lost 1 base and the J gene lost 3 bases, with 10 bases spanning the gap. CDR1 and CDR2 (germline): SGHRS, YFSETQ. CDR3 length equals 14 residues. The CDR3, as DNA: TGCGCCAGCAGCTTGTCAGGGTTCGACACTGAAGCTTTCTTT. Amino acid sequence: CASSLSGFDTEAFF.

The V call is TRBV5-5, the J call TRBJ2-7; 8 bases line up with TRBD1. Germline CDR1 reads SGHKS; CDR2 reads YYEKEE (reference sequence). The trim removed 0 bases at V and 2 bases at J, leaving 1 base unmatched. The CDR3 consists of 14 residues. As DNA, the CDR3 is TGTGCCAGCAGCTTGGACAGGGGGGCCTACGAGCAGTACTTC. It yields the protein CASSLDRGAYEQYF.

The rearrangement uses TRBV7-8 and TRBJ1-2; tentatively, D is TRBD1 (6 bases). The CDR3 is 13 residues long. Germline CDR1 and CDR2: SGHVS and FQNEAQ. Trimming removed 3 bases at V and 4 bases at J, with 9 bases between. The CDR3 sequence: CASSFDRTYGYTF. In nucleotides, the CDR3 is TGTGCCAGCAGCTTCGACAGGACCTATGGCTACACCTTC.

This clone has just one count. This rearrangement joins TRBV6-5 to TRBJ1-3; D may be TRBD1 (5 bases). The V end lost 4 bases, the J end lost 0 bases, and 13 bases lay between the germline ends. CDR3 length: 16 amino acids. Germline CDR1 reads MNHEY; CDR2 reads SVGAGI. This CDR3 is CASSSNSDSSGNTIYF. The CDR3 DNA sequence: TGTGCCAGCAGTTCAAACTCTGACAGCTCTGGAAACACCATATATTTT.